The 25 T cell receptor beta chains reported below all come from one sample, sequenced in a study of neurological immune-mediated disorders. TCRdb reanalysed the 5' RACE reads using MiXCR and keeps one entry per CDR3 protein. The sample includes about 55,000 distinct CDR3 sequences, over 4% seen only once; the top ten take 2.9%. Sequenced sample: PBMCs. All receptors come from a man in his fifties with multiple sclerosis.

This clonotype appeared many times. This chain links TRBV18 with TRBJ1-6; a weak D match, TRBD1 (5 bases). V lost 0 bases to trimming and J lost 4 bases, with 10 bases between them. The CDR3 loop spans 16 amino acids. Germline assignment: CDR1 KGHSH and CDR2 LQKENI. The chain's CDR3 is CASSPPTDRYNSPLHF. The CDR3 nucleotides read TGTGCCAGCTCACCACCGACCGACAGATATAATTCACCCCTCCACTTT.

Relative to its sample, this clonotype is medium-sized. The chain links TRBV3-1 to TRBJ2-1, with 12 bases matching TRBD2. Germline lookup yields CDR1 LGHDT and CDR2 YNNKEL (reference sequence). Germline trimming cut 2 bases from V and 9 bases from J; bases unmatched to any gene: 5. The CDR3 extends over 15 amino acids. The CDR3 DNA follows: TGTGCCAGCAGCCAATGGCTAGCGGGAGGGGGTGAGCAGTTCTTC. Amino acid sequence: CASSQWLAGGGEQFF.

This clonotype showed up many times. Sequence at one end of the junction differs from germline and may be a read error. The chain employs TRBV28 and TRBJ1-5; no clear D gene. The CDR3 covers 13 residues. The germline V gene encodes CDR1 MDHEN and CDR2 SYDVKM. The CDR3 nucleotides read TGTGCCAGCAGCCGATCCCCGAATCAGCCCCAGAATTTT. Translating gives CASSRSPNQPQNF. The whole variable domain, filled in from reference TRBV28 and TRBJ1-5, reads DVKVTQSSRYLVKRTGEKVFLECVQDMDHENMFWYRQDPGLGLRLIYFSYDVKMKEKGDIPEGYSVSREKKERFSLILESASTNQTSMYLCASSRSPNQPQNFGDGTRLSIL.

There are many counts of this clonotype. The chain employs TRBV7-8 and TRBJ2-7; 7 bases map to TRBD1. This CDR3 comprises 14 residues. Germline CDR1 reads SGHVS; CDR2 reads FQNEAQ. Germline trimming cut 5 bases from V and 2 bases from J; bases unmatched to any gene: 6. The CDR3 DNA reads TGTGCCAGCAGCCCCGCCAGGGGGACCTACGAGCAGTACTTC. Amino acids: CASSPARGTYEQYF.

The table lists this clonotype with a few counts. This may be a read error: a much more frequent sequence differs by one nucleotide. The chain recombines TRBV29-1 with TRBJ2-3, with D perhaps matching TRBD1 or TRBD2 (7 bases each). This CDR3 has 13 amino acids. Germline V gene lookup returns CDR1 SQVTM and CDR2 ANQGSEA. Deletions cut 7 bases from V and 1 base from J, with 12 bases between. CDR3 sequence (DNA): TGCAGCGGAGCGGGACAGCGCACAGATACGCAGTATTTT. Translation: CSGAGQRTDTQYF.

A few counts support this clonotype. The rearrangement links TRBV20-1 to TRBJ2-7; 7 bases are shared with TRBD1. The V segment lost 5 bases and the J segment 7 bases; nucleotides outside the gene matches: 8. This CDR3 contains 12 residues. In germline, CDR1 is DFQATT, CDR2 SNEGSKA (reference sequence). The CDR3 bases are TGCAGTGCTGTGGACAGGACCGATGAGCAGTACTTC. Protein sequence: CSAVDRTDEQYF.

The rearrangement links TRBV7-2 to TRBJ1-5; 9 bases are a match to TRBD1. The CDR3 loop spans 14 amino acids. Germline values: CDR1 SGHTA, CDR2 FQGNSA. J lost 5 bases, V lost 7 bases, and 6 bases had no gene match. The DNA of the CDR3 is TGTGCCAGCACCTGGACAGGGGAAGATCAGCCCCAGCATTTT. This gives the protein CASTWTGEDQPQHF.

This clonotype occurred a few times. This chain uses TRBV27 with TRBJ1-1; maybe TRBD1 (5 bases). Germline CDR1 reads MNHEY; CDR2 reads SMNVEV (reference sequence). This CDR3 is built from 13 residues. The V and J ends lost 4 bases and 6 bases respectively, with 12 bases between them. The CDR3 loop reads CASSSQGFAEAFF. CDR3 bases: TGTGCCAGCAGTTCCCAGGGTTTCGCTGAAGCTTTCTTT.

In this sample, this clonotype turned up a few times. This chain joins TRBV7-8 and TRBJ2-1; 12 bases are shared with TRBD2. The ends lost 5 bases at V and 2 bases at J; junction bases unmatched: 4. The CDR3 is 16 amino acids. Germline CDR1 SGHVS, CDR2 FQNEAQ. CDR3 amino acids: CASSPWTSGAYNEQFF. The CDR3 DNA follows: TGTGCCAGCAGCCCCTGGACTAGCGGGGCCTACAATGAGCAGTTCTTC.

The chain recombines TRBV7-9 with TRBJ2-7; D not resolved. The germline V gene encodes CDR1 SEHNR and CDR2 FQNEAQ (reference sequence). V was clipped by 5 bases and J by 6 bases, with 8 bases between them. This CDR3 comprises 11 residues. The CDR3 spells CASSPHTEQYF. The CDR3, as DNA: TGTGCCAGCAGCCCACATACCGAGCAGTACTTC.

The sample holds many counts of this clonotype. The chain employs TRBV5-1 and TRBJ1-5; 9 bases align to TRBD1. Germline CDR1 and CDR2: SGHRS and YFSETQ. The V gene end was trimmed by 4 bases and the J gene end by 2 bases; junction bases not matched to a gene: 4. The CDR3 extends over 15 amino acids. In DNA form, the CDR3 reads TGCGCCAGCAGCAAGACAGGGGGTGGCAATCAGCCCCAGCATTTT. Its protein product is CASSKTGGGNQPQHF.

This clonotype was found many times. The germline gene is not matched at one end of the junction; a read error may be the cause. The genes are TRBV5-1 and TRBJ1-5, with 9 bases identical to TRBD1. CDR1 and CDR2 from the germline V gene are SGHRS and YFSETQ. This CDR3 region has 15 residues. DNA for the CDR3: TGCGCCAGCAGTTACGGGACAGGGAGGACTGAGCCCCAGAATTTT. It specifies CASSYGTGRTEPQNF.

This clonotype was recorded at least ten times. This chain connects TRBV15 to TRBJ2-7; D is unclear. V was pared by 1 base and J by 0 bases, with 16 bases between. The CDR3 totals 17 residues. CDR1 LNHNV and CDR2 YYDKDF come from the germline V gene (reference sequence). The CDR3 DNA is TGTGCCACCAGCAGAGTTTTAACTGATCTGCGCTCCTACGAGCAGTACTTC. It translates to CATSRVLTDLRSYEQYF.

This clonotype was seen at least ten times. This rearrangement joins TRBV7-8 to TRBJ2-3; maybe TRBD2 (5 bases). The CDR3 is made up of 13 amino acids. Between the trimmed V and J ends, which lost 5 bases and 2 bases, there was a span of 8 bases. The germline gives CDR1 SGHVS, CDR2 FQNEAQ. CDR3 nucleotide sequence: TGTGCCAGCAGCCGCGGGTACACAGATACGCAGTATTTT. It codes for CASSRGYTDTQYF. Variable domain in full (rest from reference TRBV7-8 and TRBJ2-3): GAGVSQSPRYKVAKRGQDVALRCDPISGHVSLFWYQQALGQGPEFLTYFQNEAQLDKSGLPSDRFFAERPEGSVSTLKIQRTQQEDSAVYLCASSRGYTDTQYFGPGTRLTVL.

This clonotype was counted at least ten times. The gene calls are TRBV5-1 and TRBJ1-1, with 9 bases fitting TRBD1. This CDR3 contains 15 residues. Germline loops: CDR1 SGHRS, CDR2 YFSETQ. V shed 3 bases and J 1 base; nucleotides not matched to a gene: 4. Here the CDR3 DNA reads TGCGCCAGCAGCTGGGGACAGGGATCGAACACTGAAGCTTTCTTT. As protein: CASSWGQGSNTEAFF.

In its sample, this clonotype was seen many times. This rearrangement joins TRBV5-1 to TRBJ1-5; 7 positions match TRBD1. Germline V gives CDR1 SGHRS, CDR2 YFSETQ. V lost 2 bases and J lost 7; bases outside the gene matches: 6. This CDR3 is built from 14 residues. The chain's CDR3 is CASSFGQGGQPQHF. CDR3 in DNA: TGCGCCAGCAGCTTCGGGCAGGGGGGACAGCCCCAGCATTTT.

In this sample, this clonotype turned up many times. As DNA, the CDR3 is TGCAGTGCTAGCTCGGGACAGGAACTATCCTACGAGCAGTACTTC. Its translation is CSASSGQELSYEQYF. This sequence joins TRBV20-1 and TRBJ2-7, with 8 bases identical to TRBD1. Germline-derived CDR1 and CDR2 are DFQATT and SNEGSKA (reference sequence). This CDR3 spans 15 amino acids. Unmatched junction bases numbered 8, after V lost 3 bases and J lost 1 base.

This clonotype was counted at least ten times. The chain links TRBV9 to TRBJ2-3; 12 bases are shared with TRBD1. Germline lookup yields CDR1 SGDLS and CDR2 YYNGEE. This CDR3 has 17 residues. V shed 4 bases, J shed 5 bases, and the junction held 11 bases outside the gene matches. The CDR3 spells CASSPRTGTGGGDTQYF. CDR3 nucleotide sequence: TGTGCCAGCAGCCCCCGTACCGGGACAGGGGGCGGAGATACGCAGTATTTT.

In its sample, this clonotype was seen many times. The chain has TRBV2 and TRBJ2-2; D possibly corresponds to TRBD1 (6 bases). The CDR3 has 15 residues. The germline V gene has CDR1 SNHLY and CDR2 FYNNEI. Trimming removed 3 bases from V and 0 bases from J, with 8 bases in between. The CDR3 DNA reads TGTGCCAGCAGTGAGGACAGAGCGAACACCGGGGAGCTGTTTTTT. This sequence encodes CASSEDRANTGELFF.

This clonotype showed up many times. The chain recombines TRBV27 with TRBJ1-5; D is uncertain. Trimming took 5 bases from V and 5 from J, leaving 7 bases between them. CDR1 MNHEY and CDR2 SMNVEV come from the germline V gene (reference sequence). This CDR3 spans 12 amino acids. CDR3 nucleotide sequence: TGTGCCAGCAGTCCAGGCCATCAGCCCCAGCATTTT. It yields the protein CASSPGHQPQHF.

The sample holds many counts of this clonotype. The genes are TRBV6-2 or TRBV6-3 and TRBJ2-1; D is undetermined. Between the trimmed V and J ends, which lost 7 bases and 0 bases, there was a span of 13 bases. The length of the CDR3 is 15 residues. Germline values: CDR1 MNHEY, CDR2 SVGEGT. The CDR3 is CASTTLGLSYNEQFF. The CDR3 bases are TGTGCCAGCACCACACTGGGCCTCTCCTACAATGAGCAGTTCTTC.

There are many counts of this clonotype. This chain links TRBV5-1 with TRBJ1-3; D possibly corresponds to TRBD1 (6 bases). Between the trimmed V and J ends, which lost 4 bases and 1 base, there was a span of 9 bases. CDR3 size: 14 residues. The germline V gene has CDR1 SGHRS and CDR2 YFSETQ. CDR3 in DNA: TGCGCCAGCAGCCAGGGGACGTCTGGAAACACCATATATTTT. Amino acids: CASSQGTSGNTIYF.

This clonotype was observed at least ten times. The junction differs from germline at one of its ends, possibly a read error. This chain connects TRBV28 to TRBJ2-7; D is possibly TRBD2 (5 bases). This CDR3 spans 12 amino acids. Germline values: CDR1 MDHEN, CDR2 SYDVKM. The CDR3 is CASSLASWALQF. The CDR3 nucleotides read TGTGCCAGCAGTTTGGCTAGCTGGGCCCTTCAGTTC.

This clonotype was counted between two and nine times. V is TRBV7-6 and J is TRBJ1-2; D might be TRBD1 (5 bases). The CDR3 sequence is 15 residues long. Germline CDR1 SGHVS, CDR2 FNYEAQ. V shed 1 base and J shed 6 bases, with 15 bases lying between them. Here the CDR3 reads CASSLDPGRSDGYTF. CDR3 DNA: TGTGCCAGCAGCTTAGATCCAGGGAGAAGTGATGGCTACACCTTC.

This clonotype was counted many times. The chain couples TRBV6-5 to TRBJ1-3; TRBD1 might be the D (5 bases). Trimming pared 2 bases from V and 4 bases from J, leaving 15 bases between. Germline-derived CDR1 and CDR2 are MNHEY and SVGAGI. The CDR3 has 16 residues. The CDR3, as DNA: TGTGCCAGCAGTTACGGGGCAGGGACGGTCGGAAACACCATATATTTT. Translated: CASSYGAGTVGNTIYF.